This T cell receptor beta chain emerged from a study of blood T cell repertoires in COVID-19. The wider study: Samples came from the United States, Italy and Spain, spanning acute and convalescent COVID-19. Sample material is recorded as cDNA or gDNA derived from T cells, B-cell-depleted T cells, or PBMCs.

As handled by the study authors: Amplification from reference gene primers served as the basis for estimated nucleated cell counts. Sequenced by immunoSEQ multiplex PCR; TCRdb stores in-frame clones only, minus some. Clonal size and the V and J genes are those of that table, whereas D and trimming came from the DNA. Of tens of thousands of clones listed, more than 60% are singletons. The junction had 7 bases not matched to a gene; V was cut back by 3 bases and J by 3 bases. The CDR3 runs to 16 residues. In germline, CDR1 is SGHAT, CDR2 FQDESV (reference sequence). This TCR was recovered from a woman in her 50s with acute or convalescent COVID-19. Source material: peripheral blood. This chain links TRBV11-1 with TRBJ2-3; 9 bases are a match to TRBD1. The CDR3 loop reads CASSLGQGGWTDTQYF. The CDR3 DNA reads as TGTGCCAGCAGCTTGGGACAGGGAGGGTGGACAGATACGCAGTATTTT.